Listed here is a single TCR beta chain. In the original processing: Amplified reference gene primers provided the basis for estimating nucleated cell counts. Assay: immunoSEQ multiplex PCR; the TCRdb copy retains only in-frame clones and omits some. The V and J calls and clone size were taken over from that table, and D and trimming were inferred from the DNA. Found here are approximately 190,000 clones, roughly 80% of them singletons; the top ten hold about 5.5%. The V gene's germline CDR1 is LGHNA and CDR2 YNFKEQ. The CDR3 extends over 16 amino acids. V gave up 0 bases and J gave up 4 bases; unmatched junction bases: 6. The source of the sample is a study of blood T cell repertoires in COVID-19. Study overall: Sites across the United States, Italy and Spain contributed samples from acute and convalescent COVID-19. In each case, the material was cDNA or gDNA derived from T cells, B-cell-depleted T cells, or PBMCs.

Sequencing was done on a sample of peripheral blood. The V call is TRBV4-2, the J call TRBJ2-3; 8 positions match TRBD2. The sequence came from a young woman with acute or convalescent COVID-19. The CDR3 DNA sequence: TGTGCCAGCAGCCAAGACGGGAGCGGGGGCGCAGATACGCAGTATTTT. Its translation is CASSQDGSGGADTQYF.